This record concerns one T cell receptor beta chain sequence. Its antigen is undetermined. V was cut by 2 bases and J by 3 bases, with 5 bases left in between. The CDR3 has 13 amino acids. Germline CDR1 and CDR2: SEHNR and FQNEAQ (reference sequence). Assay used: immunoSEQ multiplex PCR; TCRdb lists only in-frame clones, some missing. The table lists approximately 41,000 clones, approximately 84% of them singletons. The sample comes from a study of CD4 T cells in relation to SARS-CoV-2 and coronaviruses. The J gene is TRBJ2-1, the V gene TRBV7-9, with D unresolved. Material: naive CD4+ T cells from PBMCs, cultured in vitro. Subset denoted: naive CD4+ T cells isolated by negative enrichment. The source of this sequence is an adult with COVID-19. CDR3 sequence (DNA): TGTGCCAGCAGCTTAAGCAGCTACAATGAGCAGTTCTTC. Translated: CASSLSSYNEQFF.